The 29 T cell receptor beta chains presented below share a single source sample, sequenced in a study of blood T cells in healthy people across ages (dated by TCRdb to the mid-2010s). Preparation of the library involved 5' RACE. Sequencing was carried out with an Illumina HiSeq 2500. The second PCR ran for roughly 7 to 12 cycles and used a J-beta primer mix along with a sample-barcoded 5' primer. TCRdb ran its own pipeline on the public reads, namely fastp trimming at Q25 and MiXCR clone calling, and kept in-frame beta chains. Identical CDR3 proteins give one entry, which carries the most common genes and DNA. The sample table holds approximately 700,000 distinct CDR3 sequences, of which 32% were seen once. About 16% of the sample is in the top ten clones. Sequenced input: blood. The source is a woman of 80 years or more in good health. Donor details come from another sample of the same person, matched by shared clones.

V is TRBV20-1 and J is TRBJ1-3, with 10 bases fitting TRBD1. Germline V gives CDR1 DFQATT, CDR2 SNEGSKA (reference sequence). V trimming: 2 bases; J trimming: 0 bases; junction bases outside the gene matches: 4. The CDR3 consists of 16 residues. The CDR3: CSARPGQGPSGNTIYF. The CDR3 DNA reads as TGCAGTGCTAGACCGGGACAGGGGCCCTCTGGAAACACCATATATTTT.

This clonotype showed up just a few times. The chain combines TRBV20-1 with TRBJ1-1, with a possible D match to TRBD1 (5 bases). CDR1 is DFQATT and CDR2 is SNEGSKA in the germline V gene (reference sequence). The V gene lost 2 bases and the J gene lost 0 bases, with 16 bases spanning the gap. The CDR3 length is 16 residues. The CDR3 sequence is CSARPPRGGVNTEAFF. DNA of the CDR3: TGCAGTGCTAGACCCCCCCGGGGAGGGGTGAACACTGAAGCTTTCTTT.

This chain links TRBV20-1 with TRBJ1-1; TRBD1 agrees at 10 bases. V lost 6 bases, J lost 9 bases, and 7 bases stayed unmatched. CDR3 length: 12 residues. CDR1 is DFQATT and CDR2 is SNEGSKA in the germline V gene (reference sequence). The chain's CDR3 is CSARQGAGKAFF. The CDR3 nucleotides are TGCAGTGCGAGACAGGGGGCAGGTAAAGCTTTCTTT.

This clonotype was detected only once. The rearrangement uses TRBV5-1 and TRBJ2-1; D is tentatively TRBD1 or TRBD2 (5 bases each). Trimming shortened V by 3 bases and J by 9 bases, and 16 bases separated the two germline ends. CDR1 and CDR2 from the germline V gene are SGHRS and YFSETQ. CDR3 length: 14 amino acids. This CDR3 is CASSSGTETGEQFF. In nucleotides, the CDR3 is TGCGCCAGCAGCTCCGGGACCGAAACGGGTGAGCAGTTCTTC.

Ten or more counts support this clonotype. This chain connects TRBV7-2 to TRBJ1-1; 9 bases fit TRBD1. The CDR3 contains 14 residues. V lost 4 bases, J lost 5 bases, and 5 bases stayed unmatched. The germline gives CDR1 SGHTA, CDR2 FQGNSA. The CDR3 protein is CASSSGQGHTEAFF. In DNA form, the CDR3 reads TGTGCCAGCAGCTCGGGACAGGGCCATACTGAAGCTTTCTTT.

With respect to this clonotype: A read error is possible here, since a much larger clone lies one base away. This CDR3 reads CAVTGLAADTQYF. Here the CDR3 DNA reads TGTGCCGTCACGGGACTAGCGGCAGATACGCAGTATTTT. The chain uses TRBV10-3 and TRBJ2-3; 11 bases agree with TRBD2. Unmatched junction bases numbered 5, after V lost 11 bases and J lost 4 bases. Per germline, CDR1 ENHRY and CDR2 SYGVKD. The CDR3 spans 13 residues.

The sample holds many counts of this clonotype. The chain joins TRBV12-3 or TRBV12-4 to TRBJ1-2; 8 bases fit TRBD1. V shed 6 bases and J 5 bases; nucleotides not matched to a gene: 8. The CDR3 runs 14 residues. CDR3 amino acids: CASRATGAVYGYTF. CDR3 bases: TGTGCCAGCAGGGCGACAGGGGCGGTTTATGGCTACACCTTC.

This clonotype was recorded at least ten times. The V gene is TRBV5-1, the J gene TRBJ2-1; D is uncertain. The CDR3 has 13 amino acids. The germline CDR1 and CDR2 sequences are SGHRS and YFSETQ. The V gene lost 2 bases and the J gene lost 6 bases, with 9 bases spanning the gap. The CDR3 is CASSFTALNEQFF. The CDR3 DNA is TGCGCCAGCAGCTTTACCGCACTCAATGAGCAGTTCTTC.

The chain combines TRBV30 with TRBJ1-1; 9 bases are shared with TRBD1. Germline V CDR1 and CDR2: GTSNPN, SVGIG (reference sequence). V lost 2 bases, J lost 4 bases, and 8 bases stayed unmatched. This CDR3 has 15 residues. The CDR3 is CAWSRGGQGGTEAFF. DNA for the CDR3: TGTGCCTGGAGTCGAGGGGGACAGGGTGGCACTGAAGCTTTCTTT.

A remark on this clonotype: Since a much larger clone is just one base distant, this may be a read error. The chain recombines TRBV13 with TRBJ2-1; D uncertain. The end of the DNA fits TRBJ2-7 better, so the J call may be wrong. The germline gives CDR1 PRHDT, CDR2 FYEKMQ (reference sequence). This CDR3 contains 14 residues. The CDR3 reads CASSFGSSYNEQYF. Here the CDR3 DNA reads TGTGCCAGCAGCTTTGGCAGCTCCTACAATGAGCAGTACTTC.

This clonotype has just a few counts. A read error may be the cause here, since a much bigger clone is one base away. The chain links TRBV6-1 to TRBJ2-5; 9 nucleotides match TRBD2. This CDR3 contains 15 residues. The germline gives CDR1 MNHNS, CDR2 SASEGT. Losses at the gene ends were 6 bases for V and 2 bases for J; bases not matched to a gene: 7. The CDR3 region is CASRKAGGHQETQYF. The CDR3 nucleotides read TGTGCCAGCAGAAAAGCGGGGGGACATCAAGAGACCCAGTACTTC.

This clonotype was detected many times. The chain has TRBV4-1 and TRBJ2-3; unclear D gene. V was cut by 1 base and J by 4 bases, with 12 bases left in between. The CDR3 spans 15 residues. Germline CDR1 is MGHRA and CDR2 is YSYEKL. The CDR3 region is CASSQAPSTSDTQYF. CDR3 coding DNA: TGCGCCAGCAGCCAAGCCCCATCGACCTCAGATACGCAGTATTTT.

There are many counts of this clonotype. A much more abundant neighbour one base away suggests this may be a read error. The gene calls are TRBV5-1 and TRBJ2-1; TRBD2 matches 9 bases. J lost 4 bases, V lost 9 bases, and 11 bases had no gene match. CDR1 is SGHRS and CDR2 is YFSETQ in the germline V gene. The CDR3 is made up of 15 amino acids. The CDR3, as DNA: TGCGCCACCCGACCTAGCGGGGTCCTATACAATGAGCAGTTCTTC. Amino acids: CATRPSGVLYNEQFF.

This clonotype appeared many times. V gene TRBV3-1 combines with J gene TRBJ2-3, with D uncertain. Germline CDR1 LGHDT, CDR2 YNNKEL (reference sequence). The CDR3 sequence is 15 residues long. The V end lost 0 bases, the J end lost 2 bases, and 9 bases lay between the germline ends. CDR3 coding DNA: TGTGCCAGCAGCCAAGACGGACGTTACACAGATACGCAGTATTTT. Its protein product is CASSQDGRYTDTQYF.

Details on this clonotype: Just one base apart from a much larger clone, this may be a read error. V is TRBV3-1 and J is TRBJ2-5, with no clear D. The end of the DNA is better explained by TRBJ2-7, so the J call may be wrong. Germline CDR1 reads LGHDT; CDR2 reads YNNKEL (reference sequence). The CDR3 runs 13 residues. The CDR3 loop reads CASSLRPDCEQYF. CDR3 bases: TGTGCCAGCAGCCTAAGACCTGATTGCGAGCAGTACTTC.

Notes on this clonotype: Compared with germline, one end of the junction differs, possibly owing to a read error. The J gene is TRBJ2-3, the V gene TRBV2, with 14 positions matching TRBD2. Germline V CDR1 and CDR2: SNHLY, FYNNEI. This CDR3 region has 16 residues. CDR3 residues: CASRRLAGGSTDAQYF. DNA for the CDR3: TGTGCCAGCAGGAGACTAGCGGGAGGGTCCACAGATGCGCAGTATTTT. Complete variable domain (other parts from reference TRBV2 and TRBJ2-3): EPEVTQTPSHQVTQMGQEVILRCVPISNHLYFYWYRQILGQKVEFLVSFYNNEISEKSEIFDDQFSVERPDGSNFTLKIRSTKLEDSAMYFCASRRLAGGSTDAQYFGPGTRLTVL.

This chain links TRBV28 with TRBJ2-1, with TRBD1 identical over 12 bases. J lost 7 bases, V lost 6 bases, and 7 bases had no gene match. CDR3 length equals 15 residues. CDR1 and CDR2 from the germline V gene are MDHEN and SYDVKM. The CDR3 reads CASRARDRGQNEQFF. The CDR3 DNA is TGTGCCAGCAGGGCCCGGGACAGGGGGCAGAATGAGCAGTTCTTC.

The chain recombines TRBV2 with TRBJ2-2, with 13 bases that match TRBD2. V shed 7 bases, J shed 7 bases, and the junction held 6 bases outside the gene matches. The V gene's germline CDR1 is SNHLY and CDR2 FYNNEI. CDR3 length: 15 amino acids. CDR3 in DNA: TGTGCCAGCATCGGGACTAGCGGGGACTTCGGGGAGCTGTTTTTT. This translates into CASIGTSGDFGELFF.

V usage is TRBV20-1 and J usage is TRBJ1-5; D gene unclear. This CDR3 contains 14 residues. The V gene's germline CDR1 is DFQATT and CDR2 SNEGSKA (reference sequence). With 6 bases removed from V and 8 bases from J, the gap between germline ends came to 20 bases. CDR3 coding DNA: TGCAGTGCAATCCCAGGAGCTAGGGATGAGCCCCAGCATTTT. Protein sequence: CSAIPGARDEPQHF.

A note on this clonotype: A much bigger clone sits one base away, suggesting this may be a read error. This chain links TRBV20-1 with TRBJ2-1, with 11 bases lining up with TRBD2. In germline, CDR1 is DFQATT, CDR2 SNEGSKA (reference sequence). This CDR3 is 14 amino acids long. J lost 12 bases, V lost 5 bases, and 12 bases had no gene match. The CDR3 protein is CSAAPGLAAQAQFF. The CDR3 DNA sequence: TGCAGTGCTGCCCCGGGACTAGCGGCCCAGGCGCAGTTCTTC.

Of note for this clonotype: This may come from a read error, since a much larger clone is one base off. CDR3 coding DNA: TGTGCCAGCAGCGTAGGACCTAGCAATCAGCCCCGGCATTTT. This translates into CASSVGPSNQPRHF. The chain recombines TRBV9 with TRBJ1-5, with unresolved D. The CDR3 is 14 residues long. From germline, CDR1 is SGDLS and CDR2 YYNGEE.

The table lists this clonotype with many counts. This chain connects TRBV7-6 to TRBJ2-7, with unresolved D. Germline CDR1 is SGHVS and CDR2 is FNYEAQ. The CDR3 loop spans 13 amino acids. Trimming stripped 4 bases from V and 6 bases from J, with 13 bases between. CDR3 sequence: CASSSLEPGEQYF. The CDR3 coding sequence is TGTGCCAGCAGCTCCCTCGAACCCGGCGAGCAGTACTTC.

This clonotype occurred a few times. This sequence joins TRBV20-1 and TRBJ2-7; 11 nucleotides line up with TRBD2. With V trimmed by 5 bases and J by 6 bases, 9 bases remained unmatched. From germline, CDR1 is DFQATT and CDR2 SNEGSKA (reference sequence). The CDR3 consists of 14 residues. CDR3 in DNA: TGCAGTGCTCGTCCTAGCGGGAGGAACTTCGAGCAGTACTTC. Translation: CSARPSGRNFEQYF.

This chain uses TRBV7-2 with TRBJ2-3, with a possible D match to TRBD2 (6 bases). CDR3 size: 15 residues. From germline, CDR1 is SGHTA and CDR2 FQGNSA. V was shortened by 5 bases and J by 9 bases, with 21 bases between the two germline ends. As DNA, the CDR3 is TGTGCCAGCAGCCCTCGGGGAGGTTCCCAGAGAACGCAGTATTTT. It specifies CASSPRGGSQRTQYF.

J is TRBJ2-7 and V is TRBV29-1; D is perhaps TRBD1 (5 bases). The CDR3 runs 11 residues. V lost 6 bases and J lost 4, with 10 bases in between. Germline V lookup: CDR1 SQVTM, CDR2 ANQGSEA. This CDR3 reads CSVADSYEQYF. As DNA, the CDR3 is TGCAGCGTGGCAGACAGTTACGAGCAGTACTTC.

CDR3 bases: TGCGCCAGCAAGGTCGCAGGGGACTCTGGAAACACCATATATTTT. It translates to CASKVAGDSGNTIYF. The J gene is TRBJ1-3, the V gene TRBV5-1; tentative D call: TRBD1 (6 bases). The V end was cut by 6 bases, the J end by 0 bases, with 13 bases between. The CDR3 sequence is 15 residues long. Per the germline V gene, CDR1 is SGHRS and CDR2 is YFSETQ.

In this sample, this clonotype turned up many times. The CDR3 region has the DNA TGTGCCAGCCGACAGACGTTAACAGATACGCAGTATTTT. As protein: CASRQTLTDTQYF. The gene calls are TRBV2 and TRBJ2-3; tentative D call: TRBD1 (5 bases). Trimming removed 8 bases at V and 3 bases at J, with 12 bases between. Germline V lookup: CDR1 SNHLY, CDR2 FYNNEI. The CDR3 extends over 13 amino acids. The complete variable domain, with remaining parts taken from reference TRBV2 and TRBJ2-3, reads EPEVTQTPSHQVTQMGQEVILRCVPISNHLYFYWYRQILGQKVEFLVSFYNNEISEKSEIFDDQFSVERPDGSNFTLKIRSTKLEDSAMYFCASRQTLTDTQYFGPGTRLTVL.

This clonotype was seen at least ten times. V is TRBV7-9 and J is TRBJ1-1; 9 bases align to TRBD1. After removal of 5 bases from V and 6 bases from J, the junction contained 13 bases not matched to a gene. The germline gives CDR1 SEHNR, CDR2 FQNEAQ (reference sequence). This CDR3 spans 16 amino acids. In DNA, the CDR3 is TGTGCCAGCAGCATTTCTCGCGGGGACAGGGTCGCTGAAGCTTTCTTT. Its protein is CASSISRGDRVAEAFF. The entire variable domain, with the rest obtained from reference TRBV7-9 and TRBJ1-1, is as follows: DTGVSQNPRHKITKRGQNVTFRCDPISEHNRLYWYRQTLGQGPEFLTYFQNEAQLEKSRLLSDRFSAERPKGSFSTLEIQRTEQGDSAMYLCASSISRGDRVAEAFFGQGTRLTVV.

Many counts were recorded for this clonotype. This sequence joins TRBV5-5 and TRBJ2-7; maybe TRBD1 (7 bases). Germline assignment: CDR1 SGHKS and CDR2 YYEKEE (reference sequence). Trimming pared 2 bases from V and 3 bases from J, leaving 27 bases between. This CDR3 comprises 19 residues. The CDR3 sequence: CASSFRQGRGETRGYEQYF. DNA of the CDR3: TGTGCCAGCAGCTTTCGACAGGGAAGAGGGGAGACTAGGGGCTACGAGCAGTACTTC.